Listed below are T cell receptor beta chains from one sample, sequenced in a study of Graves' ophthalmopathy and Graves' hyperthyroidism. TCRdb passed the multiplex PCR reads through MiXCR, listing each CDR3 protein once. The table includes some 410,000 distinct CDR3 sequences, about 21% detected once. The sample was peripheral blood. Receptors originate from a young woman with stable Graves' hyperthyroidism. The CDR3 runs from the conserved cysteine through the conserved F or W. Each record gives: V gene, D gene, J gene, clone size, CDR3 DNA, CDR3 protein. A D gene is named only where the DNA matches it firmly. Clone size is shown for a subset of rows, as once, few, many or a class of expanded clone.

>TRBV19|TRBD2|TRBJ2-5|many
TGTGCAGCGTCGGAGACTACAAGTAGCGGGATAGAGACCCAGTACTTC
CAASETTSSGIETQYF
>TRBV6-2/TRBV6-3|-|TRBJ1-1|many
TGTGCCAGCAGTTACTCTGCGATAGTCGCTGAAGCTTTCTTT
CASSYSAIVAEAFF
>TRBV12-3/TRBV12-4|TRBD1|TRBJ1-3|many
TGTGCCAGCAGTTGGGACAGGGGGAACACCATATATTTT
CASSWDRGNTIYF
>TRBV19|TRBD2|TRBJ2-7|few
TGTGCCAGTAGAAGCCCCGGGACTAGCGGGGCCTACGAGCAGTACTTC
CASRSPGTSGAYEQYF
>TRBV19|-|TRBJ1-5|-
TGTGCCAGTAGCGACAGAGGCCATAGCAATCAGCCCCAGCATTTT
CASSDRGHSNQPQHF
>TRBV6-2/TRBV6-3|-|TRBJ2-7|many
TGTGCCACCCAGACGACCGTACCCGCCTACGAGCAGTACTTC
CATQTTVPAYEQYF
>TRBV12-3/TRBV12-4|-|TRBJ2-7|-
TGTGCCAGCAGTTACCCCAGCAACGAGCAGTACTTC
CASSYPSNEQYF
>TRBV6-2/TRBV6-3|-|TRBJ2-7|few
TGTGCCAGCAGTTCCCCCCTGAGTCGGGGACCCTACGAGCAGTACTTC
CASSSPLSRGPYEQYF
>TRBV20-1|TRBD1|TRBJ2-5|many
TGCAGGACAGGGCAACAAGAGACCCAGTACTTC
CRTGQQETQYF
>TRBV19|-|TRBJ2-4|few
TGTGCCAGTAGGTCTGCGGGGCTAGCCAAAAACATTAAGTACTTC
CASRSAGLAKNIKYF
>TRBV6-4|-|TRBJ2-7|-
TGTGCCAGCAGAAGGACAAGGGATTACGAGCAGTACTTC
CASRRTRDYEQYF
>TRBV6-1|-|TRBJ1-5|many
TGTGCCAGCAGTGGCGGGAGTTTTAGCAATCAGCCCCAGCATTTT
CASSGGSFSNQPQHF
>TRBV20-1|-|TRBJ1-5|-
TGCAGTGCTATAGGAGGGGAACAGCCCCAGCATTTT
CSAIGGEQPQHF
>TRBV10-3|TRBD1|TRBJ1-1|many
TGTGCCATCAGCCGACAGGGTTCCATGAACACTGAAGCTTTCTTT
CAISRQGSMNTEAFF
>TRBV6-1|-|TRBJ1-2|many
TGTGCCAGCAGTGAACTCGGAGGGGGCTACACCTTC
CASSELGGGYTF
>TRBV11-2|-|TRBJ2-5|many
TGTGCCAGCAGCTCCAGGGCGGTAGCTCCCACCCAGTACTTC
CASSSRAVAPTQYF
>TRBV19|TRBD1|TRBJ2-2|-
TGTGCCAGTAGTATTGTGACAGGGGCCCAGAACACCGGGGAGCTGTTTTTT
CASSIVTGAQNTGELFF
>TRBV7-7|TRBD1|TRBJ2-5|many
TGTGCTAGCAGCTCCGCCGGGACAGGAGAGACCCAGTACTTC
CASSSAGTGETQYF
>TRBV10-3|-|TRBJ1-6|many
TGTGCCATCAGTGAAGAGACACACTATAATTCACCCCTCCACTTT
CAISEETHYNSPLHF
>TRBV6-2/TRBV6-3|-|TRBJ2-4|many
TGTGCCAGCAGTCTGGACATCTCTTCCCACATTAAGTACTTC
CASSLDISSHIKYF
>TRBV27|-|TRBJ1-3|-
TGTGCCAGCAGTCCCCTCCCGCTGGCTGGAAACACCATATATTTT
CASSPLPLAGNTIYF
>TRBV6-1|TRBD1|TRBJ1-1|many
TGTGCCAGCAGGGGGACAGCGGGGGACACTGAAGCTTTCTTT
CASRGTAGDTEAFF
>TRBV6-1|-|TRBJ2-7|many
TGTGCCAGCAGTGAAGCATTGTCCGAAGCCTACGAGCAGTACTTC
CASSEALSEAYEQYF
>TRBV6-1|-|TRBJ1-1|many
TGTGCCAGCAGTGAATGGCTGTCGGGGTCGGAGGCTTTCTTT
CASSEWLSGSEAFF
>TRBV20-1|TRBD1|TRBJ1-1|many
TGCAGTGCTCGGGGCGGGACAGGCTGGAACACTGAAGCTTTCTTT
CSARGGTGWNTEAFF
>TRBV25-1|TRBD1|TRBJ1-1|many
TGTGCCAGCAGTAAACAGGGGGGGGACACTGAAGCTTTCTTT
CASSKQGGDTEAFF
>TRBV7-3|-|TRBJ1-1|many
TGTGCCAGCAGCCCCCTAGGGGGGCGCACTGAAGCTTTCTTT
CASSPLGGRTEAFF
>TRBV5-1|-|TRBJ2-7|few
TGCGCCAGCAGCTGGGGGGGGGCAGACCCCTACGAGCAGTACTTC
CASSWGGADPYEQYF
>TRBV25-1|-|TRBJ2-3|few
TGTGCCAGCAGTGGAGGGACAATTGGGGACGGGGATACAGATACGCAGTATTTT
CASSGGTIGDGDTDTQYF
>TRBV6-1|-|TRBJ1-1|many
TGTGCCAGCAGCCGGACCCCCGGGGAAGCTTTCTTT
CASSRTPGEAFF
>TRBV7-3|-|TRBJ2-2|-
TGTGCCAGCAGTCCTAATTGGGGCAGGGGTGGCACCGGGGAGCTGTTTTTT
CASSPNWGRGGTGELFF
>TRBV6-2/TRBV6-3|TRBD1|TRBJ2-5|-
TGTGCCAGCAGTCGCCCTGACAGGGGGGAGACCCAGTACTTC
CASSRPDRGETQYF
>TRBV19|TRBD2|TRBJ2-7|many
TGTGCCAGTAGTACCTCGGGCGGGAGACTCCACGAGCAGTACTTC
CASSTSGGRLHEQYF
>TRBV20-1|TRBD2|TRBJ2-7|many
TGCAGTGCTAGGTTAGCGGGAGAAGGCGAGCAGTACTTC
CSARLAGEGEQYF
>TRBV6-2/TRBV6-3|-|TRBJ2-2|-
TGTGCCAGCACCCCATCGGCCGGGGAGCTGTTTTTT
CASTPSAGELFF
>TRBV4-1|-|TRBJ1-5|few
TGCGCCAGCAGCCAAGGGCCCCCCGGGGCACAGCCCCAGCATTTT
CASSQGPPGAQPQHF
>TRBV20-1|-|TRBJ1-5|once
TGCAGTGCTAGAGATGTGGGAGGAGGGCAGCCCCAGCATTTT
CSARDVGGGQPQHF
>TRBV7-2|TRBD1|TRBJ2-7|many
TGTGCCAGCAGCTCCCGACAGGGCCCCTACGAGCAGTACTTC
CASSSRQGPYEQYF
>TRBV30|-|TRBJ2-2|many
TGTGCCTGGAGTGTAAGCTTGAACACCGGGGAGCTGTTTTTT
CAWSVSLNTGELFF
>TRBV4-2|-|TRBJ2-7|-
TGTGCCAGCAGCCAACAAGACGGAGGCTACGAGCAGTACTTC
CASSQQDGGYEQYF
>TRBV7-2|-|TRBJ2-7|-
TGTGCCAGCAGCCCCTATGAGATTACGAAGCAGTACTTC
CASSPYEITKQYF
>TRBV7-2|-|TRBJ2-5|many
TGTGCCAGCAGCCGACCGGGACCCCAAGAGACCCAGTACTTC
CASSRPGPQETQYF
>TRBV24-1|TRBD1|TRBJ1-5|many
TGTGCCACCAGTGAGTCCGATGACAGGGTTAACCAGCCCCAGCATTTT
CATSESDDRVNQPQHF
>TRBV2|-|TRBJ1-1|many
TGTGCCAGCAGTGTGAAATTTGAAGCTTTCTTT
CASSVKFEAFF
>TRBV2|-|TRBJ1-5|-
TGTGCCAGCAGTGCCATACTAGGTCAGCCCCAGCATTTT
CASSAILGQPQHF
>TRBV20-1|-|TRBJ2-7|many
TGCAGTGCTAGAGGAGGGATGGTGGACGAGCAGTACTTC
CSARGGMVDEQYF
>TRBV11-2|-|TRBJ2-2|few
TGTGCCAGCAGCTTAGACCCAGCCCCGAGGAACACCGGGGAGCTGTTTTTT
CASSLDPAPRNTGELFF
>TRBV6-1|-|TRBJ2-7|many
TGTGCCAGCAGTCGAAGATTGCAGTCCTACGAGCAGTACTTC
CASSRRLQSYEQYF
>TRBV7-2|-|TRBJ1-2|many
TGTGCCAGCAGCTTTCAGGGAGCTAACTATGGCTACACCTTC
CASSFQGANYGYTF